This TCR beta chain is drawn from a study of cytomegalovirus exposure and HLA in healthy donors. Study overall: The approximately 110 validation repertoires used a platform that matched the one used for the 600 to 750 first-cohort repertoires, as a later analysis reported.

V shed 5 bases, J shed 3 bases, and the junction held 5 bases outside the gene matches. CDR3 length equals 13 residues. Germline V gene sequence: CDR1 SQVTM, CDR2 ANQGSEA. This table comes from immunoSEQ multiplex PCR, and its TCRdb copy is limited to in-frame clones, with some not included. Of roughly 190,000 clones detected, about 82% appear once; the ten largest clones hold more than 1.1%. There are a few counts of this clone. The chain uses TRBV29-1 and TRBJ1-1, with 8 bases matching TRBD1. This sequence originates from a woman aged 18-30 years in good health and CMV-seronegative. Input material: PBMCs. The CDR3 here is CSVRTGLDTEAFF. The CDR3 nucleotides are TGCAGCGTTAGGACAGGGTTGGACACTGAAGCTTTCTTT.